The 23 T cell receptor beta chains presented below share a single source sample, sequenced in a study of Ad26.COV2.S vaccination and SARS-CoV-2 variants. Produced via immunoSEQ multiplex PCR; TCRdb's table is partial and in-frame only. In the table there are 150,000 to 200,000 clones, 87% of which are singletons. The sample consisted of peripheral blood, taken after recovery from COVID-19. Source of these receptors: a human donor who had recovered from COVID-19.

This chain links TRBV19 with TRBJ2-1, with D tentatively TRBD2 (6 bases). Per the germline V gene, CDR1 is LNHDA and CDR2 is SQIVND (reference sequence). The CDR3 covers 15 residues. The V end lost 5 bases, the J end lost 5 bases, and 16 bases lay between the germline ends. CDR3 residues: CASSARAWEDNEQFF. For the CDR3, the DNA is TGTGCCAGTAGTGCGCGGGCCTGGGAGGACAATGAGCAGTTCTTC.

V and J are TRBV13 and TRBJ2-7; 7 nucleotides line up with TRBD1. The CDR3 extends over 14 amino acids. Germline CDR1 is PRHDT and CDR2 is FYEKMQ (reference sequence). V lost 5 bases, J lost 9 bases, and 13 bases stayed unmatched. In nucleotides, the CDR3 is TGTGCCAGCAGCCTAAAGCCGGGACAGCATGGGCAGTACTTC. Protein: CASSLKPGQHGQYF. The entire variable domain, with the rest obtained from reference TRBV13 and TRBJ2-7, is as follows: AAGVIQSPRHLIKEKRETATLKCYPIPRHDTVYWYQQGPGQDPQFLISFYEKMQSDKGSIPDRFSAQQFSDYHSELNMSSLELGDSALYFCASSLKPGQHGQYFGPGTRLTVT.

DNA for the CDR3: TGCGCCAGCAGCTGGACCTCCAGGGGGACAGGGAGTACTGAAGCTTTCTTT. It encodes CASSWTSRGTGSTEAFF. This chain joins TRBV5-1 and TRBJ1-1; TRBD1 matches at 9 bases. Trimming took 3 bases from V and 5 from J; bases not matched to a gene: 14. The CDR3 is made up of 17 amino acids. CDR1 is SGHRS and CDR2 is YFSETQ in the germline V gene.

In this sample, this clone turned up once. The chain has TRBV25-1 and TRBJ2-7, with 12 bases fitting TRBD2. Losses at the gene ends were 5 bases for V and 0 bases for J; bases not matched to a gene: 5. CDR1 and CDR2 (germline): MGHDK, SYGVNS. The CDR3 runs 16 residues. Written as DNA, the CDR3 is TGTGCCAGCAGTCCTTCTAGCGGGAGGGCCTCCTACGAGCAGTACTTC. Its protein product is CASSPSSGRASYEQYF.

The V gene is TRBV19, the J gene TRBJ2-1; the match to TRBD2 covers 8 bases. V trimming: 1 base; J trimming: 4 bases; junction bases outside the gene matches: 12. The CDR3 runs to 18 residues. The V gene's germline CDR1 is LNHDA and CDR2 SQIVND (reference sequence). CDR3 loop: CASSIGPLQSGSYNEQFF. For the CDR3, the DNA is TGTGCCAGTAGTATAGGGCCCCTCCAGAGCGGGAGTTACAATGAGCAGTTCTTC.

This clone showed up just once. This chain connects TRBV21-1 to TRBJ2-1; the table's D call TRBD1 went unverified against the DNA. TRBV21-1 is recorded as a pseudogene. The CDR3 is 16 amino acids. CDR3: CASSAQGTASYNEQFF. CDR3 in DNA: TGTGCCAGCAGCGCCCAGGGGACAGCCTCCTACAATGAGCAGTTCTTC.

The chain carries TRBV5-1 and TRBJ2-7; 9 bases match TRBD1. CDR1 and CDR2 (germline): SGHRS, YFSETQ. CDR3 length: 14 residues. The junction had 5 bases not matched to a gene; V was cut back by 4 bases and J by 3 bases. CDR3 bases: TGCGCCAGCAGCGAACAGGGGGCTGGCTACGAGCAGTACTTC. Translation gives CASSEQGAGYEQYF.

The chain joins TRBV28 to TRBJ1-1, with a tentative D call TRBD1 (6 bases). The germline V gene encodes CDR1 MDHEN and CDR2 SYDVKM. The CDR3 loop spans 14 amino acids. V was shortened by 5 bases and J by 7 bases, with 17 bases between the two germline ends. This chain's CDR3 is CASSRPTGLGEAFF. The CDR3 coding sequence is TGTGCCAGCAGTCGCCCTACAGGGCTAGGTGAAGCTTTCTTT.

CDR3 loop: CASTFGGAGDEQFF. The DNA for the CDR3 is TGCGCCAGCACCTTCGGGGGGGCCGGGGATGAGCAGTTCTTC. The rearrangement uses TRBV5-1 and TRBJ2-1, with TRBD2 matching over 8 bases. CDR3 length: 14 amino acids. Germline V gene lookup returns CDR1 SGHRS and CDR2 YFSETQ. V shed 6 bases and J 8 bases; nucleotides not matched to a gene: 10.

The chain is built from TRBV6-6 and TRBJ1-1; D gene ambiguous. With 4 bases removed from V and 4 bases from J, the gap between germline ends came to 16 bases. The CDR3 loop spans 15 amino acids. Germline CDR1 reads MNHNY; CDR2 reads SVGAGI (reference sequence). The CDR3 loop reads CASSLSTAEGTEAFF. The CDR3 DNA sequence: TGTGCCAGCAGTTTATCGACGGCAGAAGGCACTGAAGCTTTCTTT.

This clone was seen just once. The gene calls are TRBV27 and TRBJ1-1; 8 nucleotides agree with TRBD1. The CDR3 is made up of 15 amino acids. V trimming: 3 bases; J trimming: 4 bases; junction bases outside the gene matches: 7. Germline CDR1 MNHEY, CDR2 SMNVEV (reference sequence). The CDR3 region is CASSLWTGTGTEAFF. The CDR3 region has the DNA TGTGCCAGCAGTTTGTGGACAGGGACGGGCACTGAAGCTTTCTTT.

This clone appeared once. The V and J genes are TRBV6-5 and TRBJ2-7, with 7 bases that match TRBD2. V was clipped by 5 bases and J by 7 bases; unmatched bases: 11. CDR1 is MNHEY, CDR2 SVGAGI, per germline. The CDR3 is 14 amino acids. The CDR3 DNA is TGTGCCAGCAGTAAGACTAGCTCTTCTACGGAGCAGTACTTC. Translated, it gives CASSKTSSSTEQYF.

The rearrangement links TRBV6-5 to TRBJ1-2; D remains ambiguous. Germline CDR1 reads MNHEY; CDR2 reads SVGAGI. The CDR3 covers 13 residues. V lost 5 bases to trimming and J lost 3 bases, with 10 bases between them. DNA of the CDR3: TGTGCCAGCAGTCCGGCACTAGACTATGGCTACACCTTC. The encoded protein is CASSPALDYGYTF.

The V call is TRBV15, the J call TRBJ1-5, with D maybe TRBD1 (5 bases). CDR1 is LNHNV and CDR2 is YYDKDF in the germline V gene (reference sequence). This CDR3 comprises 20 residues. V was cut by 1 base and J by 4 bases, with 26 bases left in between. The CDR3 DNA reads TGTGCCACCAGCAGAGTTGGGGGGGTAGGTTTCGGGTCCTTGAATCAGCCCCAGCATTTT. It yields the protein CATSRVGGVGFGSLNQPQHF. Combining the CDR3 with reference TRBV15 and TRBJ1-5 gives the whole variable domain DAMVIQNPRYQVTQFGKPVTLSCSQTLNHNVMYWYQQKSSQAPKLLFHYYDKDFNNEADTPDNFQSRRPNTSFCFLDIRSPGLGDTAMYLCATSRVGGVGFGSLNQPQHFGDGTRLSIL.

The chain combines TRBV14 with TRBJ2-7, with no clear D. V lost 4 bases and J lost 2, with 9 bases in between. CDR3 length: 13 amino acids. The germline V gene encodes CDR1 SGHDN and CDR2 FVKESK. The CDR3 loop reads CASSPSTTYEQYF. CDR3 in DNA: TGTGCCAGCAGCCCCTCCACGACCTACGAGCAGTACTTC.

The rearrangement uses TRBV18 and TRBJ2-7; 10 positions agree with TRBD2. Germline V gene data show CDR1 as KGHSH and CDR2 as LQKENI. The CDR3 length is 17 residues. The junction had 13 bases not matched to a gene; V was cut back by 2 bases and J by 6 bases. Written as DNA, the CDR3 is TGTGCCAGCTCACCAGGGCTAGCGGGAGCTTTTGAGGGCGAGCAGTACTTC. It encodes CASSPGLAGAFEGEQYF.

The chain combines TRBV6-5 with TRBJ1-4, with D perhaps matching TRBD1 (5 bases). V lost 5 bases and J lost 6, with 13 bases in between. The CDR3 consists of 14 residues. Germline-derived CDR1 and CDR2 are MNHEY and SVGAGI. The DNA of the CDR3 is TGTGCCAGCAGTCCGTCGGGGGGGGATGAAAAACTGTTTTTT. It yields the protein CASSPSGGDEKLFF.

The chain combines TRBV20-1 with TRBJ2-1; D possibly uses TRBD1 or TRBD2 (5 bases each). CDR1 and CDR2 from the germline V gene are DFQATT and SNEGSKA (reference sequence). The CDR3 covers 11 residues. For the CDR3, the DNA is TGCCTCCTTGGGGGACCCCGGGAGCAGTTCTTC. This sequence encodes CLLGGPREQFF.

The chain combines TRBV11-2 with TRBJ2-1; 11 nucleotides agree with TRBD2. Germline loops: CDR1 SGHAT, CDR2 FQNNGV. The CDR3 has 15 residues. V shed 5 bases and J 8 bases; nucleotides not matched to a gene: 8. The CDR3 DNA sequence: TGTGCCAGCAGCCGGTTAGCGGGGGGGCTTGATGAGCAGTTCTTC. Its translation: CASSRLAGGLDEQFF.

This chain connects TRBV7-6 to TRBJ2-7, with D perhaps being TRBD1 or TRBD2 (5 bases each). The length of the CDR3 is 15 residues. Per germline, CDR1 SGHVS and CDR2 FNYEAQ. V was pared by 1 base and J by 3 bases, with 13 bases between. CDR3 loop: CASSLEAGTGYEQYF. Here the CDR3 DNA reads TGTGCCAGCAGCTTAGAGGCAGGGACCGGCTACGAGCAGTACTTC.

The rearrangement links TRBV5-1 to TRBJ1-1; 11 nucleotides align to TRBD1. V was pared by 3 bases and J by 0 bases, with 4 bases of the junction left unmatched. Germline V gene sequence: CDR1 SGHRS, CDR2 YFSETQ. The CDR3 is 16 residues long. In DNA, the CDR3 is TGCGCCAGCAGCTCAGGACAGGGGGCCATGAACACTGAAGCTTTCTTT. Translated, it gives CASSSGQGAMNTEAFF.

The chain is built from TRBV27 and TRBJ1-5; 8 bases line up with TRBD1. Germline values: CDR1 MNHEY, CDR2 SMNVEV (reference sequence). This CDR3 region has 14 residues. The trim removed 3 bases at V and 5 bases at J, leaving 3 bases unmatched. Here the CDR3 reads CASSFQGADQPQHF. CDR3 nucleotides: TGTGCCAGCAGTTTCCAGGGGGCAGATCAGCCCCAGCATTTT.

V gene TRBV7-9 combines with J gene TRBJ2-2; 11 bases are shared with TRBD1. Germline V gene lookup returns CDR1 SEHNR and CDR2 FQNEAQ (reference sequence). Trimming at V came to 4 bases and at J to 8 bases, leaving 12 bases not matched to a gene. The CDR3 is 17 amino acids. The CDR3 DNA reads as TGTGCCAGCAGCTCCTCTCCCGGGACAGGGGGTATTGGGGAGCTGTTTTTT. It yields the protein CASSSSPGTGGIGELFF.